The TCR beta chain under discussion was sequenced for a study of cytomegalovirus exposure and HLA in healthy donors. Study conclusions and caveats: According to a later analysis, most TCR beta chains associated with CMV appeared HLA-restricted. A later analysis showed that HLA-associated TCR beta chains had undergone more clonal expansion than equally common others.

PCR used 60 Vbeta primers and 13 Jbeta primers. Measured with immunoSEQ multiplex PCR; TCRdb has only the in-frame clones, and not every one. The sample lists some 64,000 clones, approximately 88% occurring once. This clone was detected a few times. Its specificity is unknown. Specimen: PBMCs. This TCR came from a young man in good health and CMV-seropositive.

As DNA, the CDR3 is TGTGCCATCAGTGAGGAGACAGGAGGTGAAGCTTTCTTT. Its translation is CAISEETGGEAFF. The chain combines TRBV10-3 with TRBJ1-1, with D perhaps matching TRBD1 (6 bases). The CDR3 sequence is 13 residues long. Looked up from germline, CDR1 is ENHRY and CDR2 is SYGVKD. Trimming cost V 2 bases and J 7 bases, with 11 bases left between them.